Sequencing of this TCR beta chain was carried out in a study of blood T cell repertoires in COVID-19. Across the study: There were acute and convalescent COVID-19 samples, and they came from the United States, Italy and Spain. In each case, the material was cDNA or gDNA derived from T cells, B-cell-depleted T cells, or PBMCs.

Sequencing was performed with immunoSEQ multiplex PCR; in TCRdb, only in-frame clones are kept and a portion is missing. The sample carries under 250,000 clones, nearly 90% recorded once. Trimming stripped 0 bases from V and 4 bases from J, with 14 bases between. This CDR3 spans 15 amino acids. CDR1 and CDR2 from the germline V gene are SGHRS and YFSETQ. The TCR sequence derives from a man aged 18 to 29 with active or convalescent COVID-19. The gene calls are TRBV5-1 and TRBJ2-7; D is ambiguous. The specimen sequenced was peripheral blood. The CDR3, as DNA: TGCGCCAGCAGCTTGGCCTCCGGCAGGCCATACGAGCAGTACTTC. It specifies CASSLASGRPYEQYF.